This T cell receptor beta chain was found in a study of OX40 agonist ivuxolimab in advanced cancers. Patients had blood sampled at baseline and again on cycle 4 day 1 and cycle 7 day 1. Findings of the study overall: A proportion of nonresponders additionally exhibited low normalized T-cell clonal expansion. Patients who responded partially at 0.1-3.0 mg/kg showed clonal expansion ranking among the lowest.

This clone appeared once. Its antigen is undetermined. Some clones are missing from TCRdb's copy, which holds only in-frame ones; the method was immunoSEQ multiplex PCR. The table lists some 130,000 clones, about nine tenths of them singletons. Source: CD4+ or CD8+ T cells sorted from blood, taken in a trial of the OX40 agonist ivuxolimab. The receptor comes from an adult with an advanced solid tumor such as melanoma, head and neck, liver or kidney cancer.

CDR3 amino acids: CASSLSDRVGQPQHF. The CDR3 nucleotides read TGTGCCAGCAGTTTAAGCGACAGGGTAGGTCAGCCCCAGCATTTT. The chain links TRBV28 to TRBJ1-5; TRBD1 matches 7 bases. V gave up 2 bases and J gave up 6 bases; unmatched junction bases: 7. The germline gives CDR1 MDHEN, CDR2 SYDVKM. CDR3 length equals 15 residues.